This T cell receptor (beta chain) was captured in a study of cytomegalovirus exposure and HLA in healthy donors. Germline V gives CDR1 SGHRS, CDR2 YFSETQ. This CDR3 is 16 amino acids long. 60 Vbeta and 13 Jbeta primers were used in PCR. The assay was immunoSEQ multiplex PCR, and TCRdb's table has in-frame clones only and misses some. Here the sample spans 140,000 or so clones, approximately 68% being singletons. Details on this clone: The antigen is not known. A read error may produce the germline difference seen at one junction end. The sample holds other DNA sequences that translate to the same CDR3.

Overall study findings and caveats: Later analysis suggested links between common viral pathogens and several top significant clusters. Analysis was performed later, and it showed HLA-associated TCR beta chains to be more clonally expanded than equally common others. Reports showed the classifier diagnosing cytomegalovirus status with high specificity and sensitivity.

J is TRBJ1-5 and V is TRBV5-1; D remains unclear. The TCR comes from a man aged 40-49 years in good health and CMV-seronegative. Sequences were obtained from PBMCs. CDR3 nucleotide sequence: TGCGCCAGCAGCTTGGGAGGGATGAATAGCAACCAGCCCCAGCATTTT. Translated: CASSLGGMNSNQPQHF.